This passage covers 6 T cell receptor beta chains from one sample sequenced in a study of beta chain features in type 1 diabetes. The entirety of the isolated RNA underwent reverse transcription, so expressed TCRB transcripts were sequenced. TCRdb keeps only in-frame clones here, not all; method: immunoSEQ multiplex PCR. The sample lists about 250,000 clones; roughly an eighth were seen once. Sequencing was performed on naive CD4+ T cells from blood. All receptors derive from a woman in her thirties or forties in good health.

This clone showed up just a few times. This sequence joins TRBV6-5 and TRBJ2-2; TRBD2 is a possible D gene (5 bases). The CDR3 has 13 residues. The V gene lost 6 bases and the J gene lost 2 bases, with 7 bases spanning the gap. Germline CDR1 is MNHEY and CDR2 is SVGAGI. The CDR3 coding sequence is TGTGCCAGCAGACTAGTAAACACCGGGGAGCTGTTTTTT. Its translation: CASRLVNTGELFF.

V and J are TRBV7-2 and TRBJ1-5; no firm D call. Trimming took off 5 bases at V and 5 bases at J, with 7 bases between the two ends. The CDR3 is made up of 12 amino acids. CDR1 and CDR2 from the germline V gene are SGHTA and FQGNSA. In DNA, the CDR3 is TGTGCCAGCAGCCCCCGAGATCAGCCCCAGCATTTT. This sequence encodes CASSPRDQPQHF.

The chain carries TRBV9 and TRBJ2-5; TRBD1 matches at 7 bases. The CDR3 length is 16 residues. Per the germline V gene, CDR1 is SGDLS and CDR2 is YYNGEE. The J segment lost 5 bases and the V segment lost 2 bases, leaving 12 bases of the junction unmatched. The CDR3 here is CASSVGPIGGRETQYF. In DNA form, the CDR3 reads TGTGCCAGCAGCGTCGGTCCTATAGGGGGCCGGGAGACCCAGTACTTC.

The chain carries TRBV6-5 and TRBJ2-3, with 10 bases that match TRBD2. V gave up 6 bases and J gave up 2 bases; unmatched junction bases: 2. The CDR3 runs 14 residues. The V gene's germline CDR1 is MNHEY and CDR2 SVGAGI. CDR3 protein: CASRLAGSTDTQYF. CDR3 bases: TGTGCCAGCAGACTAGCGGGGTCCACAGATACGCAGTATTTT.

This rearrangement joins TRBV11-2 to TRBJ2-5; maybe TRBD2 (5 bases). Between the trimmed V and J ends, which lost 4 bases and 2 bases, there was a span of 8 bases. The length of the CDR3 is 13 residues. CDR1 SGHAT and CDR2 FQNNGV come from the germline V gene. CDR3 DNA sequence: TGTGCCAGCAGCTCGGACTGGCAAGAGACCCAGTACTTC. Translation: CASSSDWQETQYF.

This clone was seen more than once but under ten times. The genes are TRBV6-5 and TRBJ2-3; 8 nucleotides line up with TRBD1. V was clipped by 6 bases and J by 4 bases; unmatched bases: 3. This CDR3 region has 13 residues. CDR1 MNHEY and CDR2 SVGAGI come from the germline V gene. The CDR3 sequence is CASRETGADTQYF. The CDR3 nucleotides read TGTGCCAGCAGAGAGACAGGGGCAGATACGCAGTATTTT.